This paragraph reports one T cell receptor (beta chain). Its target is unknown. 13 Jbeta primers and 60 Vbeta primers were used for the PCR. Profiling relied on immunoSEQ multiplex PCR, and the TCRdb table lists in-frame clones only, not all of them. The table shows some 140,000 clones, with 74% occurring only once. The data were obtained in a study of cytomegalovirus exposure and HLA in healthy donors. Study observations and caveats: Productive rates of about 90% or about 30% were seen for most TCR beta V segments in an earlier analysis. Available immune exposure information covered CMV serostatus only. A later examination showed that TCR association rates differed by HLA locus, with DRB1 most and HLA-C fewest. There were several of the most significant clusters that appeared linked to common viral pathogens in a later analysis.

V lost 2 bases, J lost 7 bases, and 15 bases lay in between. This CDR3 spans 14 amino acids. Germline loops: CDR1 SGDLS, CDR2 YYNGEE. The V call is TRBV9, the J call TRBJ1-2; D remains unclear. The clonotype comes from a man aged 30 to 45 in good health and CMV-seronegative. The source material was PBMCs. The CDR3: CASSVSGREGGYTF. The CDR3 nucleotides read TGTGCCAGCAGCGTTTCAGGCCGTGAGGGTGGCTACACCTTC.